The clone carrying this T cell receptor (beta chain) was observed a handful of times. These data are taken from a study of blood T cell repertoires in COVID-19. Study at large: COVID-19 samples collected from the United States, Italy and Spain covered acute and convalescent phases.

TCRdb's copy holds only in-frame clones and misses some; the assay was immunoSEQ multiplex PCR. The data show approximately 300,000 clones, around four fifths seen once. Per the germline V gene, CDR1 is MNHNY and CDR2 is SVGAGI (reference sequence). Trimming stripped 7 bases from V and 4 bases from J, with 11 bases between. The CDR3 consists of 13 residues. Sequencing was performed on peripheral blood. The chain uses TRBV6-6 and TRBJ1-5; no clear D gene. This sequence was found in a woman aged 45-65 years with acute or convalescent COVID-19. The CDR3 region is CASIETLNQPQHF. DNA of the CDR3: TGTGCCAGCATCGAGACACTGAATCAGCCCCAGCATTTT.